This TCR beta chain derives from a study of shared T cell receptors in the human thymus. This table comes from immunoSEQ multiplex PCR, and its TCRdb copy is limited to in-frame clones, with some not included. Here the sample spans roughly 500,000 clones, around 82% being singletons. V was clipped by 7 bases and J by 0 bases; unmatched bases: 4. This CDR3 is built from 14 residues. CDR1 SGHRS and CDR2 YFSETQ come from the germline V gene. These data were likewise used in another study, on human thymus T cells. Per that paper: Thymus was obtained from resections taken during corrective heart surgery.

The receptor was derived from a boy in the first two years of life with a congenital heart defect. The sample consisted of thymocytes. The chain uses TRBV5-1 and TRBJ2-1; 7 bases are shared with TRBD2. CDR3 region: CASPAGLSYNEQFF. CDR3 nucleotide sequence: TGCGCCAGCCCAGCGGGACTCTCCTACAATGAGCAGTTCTTC.